This T cell receptor beta chain was retrieved from a study of T cell responses to AZD1222 COVID-19 vaccine. General observations from the study: Two doses of AZD1222 preceded a rise in Spike-specific TCR breadth and depth.

Sequenced by immunoSEQ multiplex PCR; TCRdb stores in-frame clones only, minus some. Counted here are tens of thousands of clones, around 90% occurring once; the ten biggest clones make up 24%. This CDR3 region has 13 residues. The V and J ends lost 6 bases and 8 bases respectively, with 13 bases between them. In germline, CDR1 is LNHNV, CDR2 YYDKDF (reference sequence). As regards this clone: As yet, its antigen is unknown.

The chain couples TRBV15 to TRBJ1-4; TRBD1 might be the D (6 bases). The sequenced sample was peripheral blood, obtained on day 0 of AZD1222 vaccination. The clonotype comes from an adult in good health. The CDR3 bases are TGTGCCACCAGTGGGGGCTTACGAGAAAAACTGTTTTTT. It is translated as CATSGGLREKLFF. Supplemented by reference TRBV15 and TRBJ1-4, the full variable domain reads DAMVIQNPRYQVTQFGKPVTLSCSQTLNHNVMYWYQQKSSQAPKLLFHYYDKDFNNEADTPDNFQSRRPNTSFCFLDIRSPGLGDTAMYLCATSGGLREKLFFGSGTQLSVL.